This T cell receptor (beta chain) came from a study of shared clonotypes between healthy human individuals. Findings and caveats of the study: The rarefaction results pointed to incomplete sorted-subset sequencing despite large depth.

About this clone itself: Its antigen is undetermined.

Samples underwent the assay at deep level. On sorted subsets, replicate PCRs used roughly 220 ng DNA, or 31,000 or so T cell genomes. Sequencing was performed with immunoSEQ multiplex PCR; in TCRdb, only in-frame clones are kept and a portion is missing. Counted here are 1 million to 1.3 million clones, about 80% occurring once; the ten biggest clones make up roughly 0.65%. Sequencing was performed on memory CD4+ T cells from PBMCs. Subset noted: CD45RA-negative fraction. This TCR derives from a man younger than 30 in good health. Some clones in this sample may be carry-over from other donors' samples.

The CDR3 loop reads CASSQVQGAGGSKNIQYF. As DNA, the CDR3 is TGCGCCAGCAGCCAGGTTCAAGGGGCTGGAGGCTCCAAAAACATTCAGTACTTC. This chain links TRBV4-3 with TRBJ2-4; D is perhaps TRBD1 or TRBD2 (5 bases each). Trimming took 3 bases from V and 2 from J, leaving 20 bases between them. From germline, CDR1 is LGHNA and CDR2 YSLEER. The CDR3 loop spans 18 amino acids.